These 8 T cell receptor beta chains were sequenced from one sample in a study of beta chain features in type 1 diabetes. Study-level findings and limits: There was a moderate but significant shortening of TCRB CDR3s in all four CD4+ subsets of Type 1 diabetes patients.

The whole isolated RNA underwent reverse transcription, so sequencing captured expressed TCRB transcripts. The table came from immunoSEQ multiplex PCR; TCRdb's copy has only in-frame clones and leaves some out. The top ten clones hold 0.012% of a sample with under 350,000 clones, roughly 25% of them seen once. Which antigens these TCRs recognize remains unknown. Sequencing used naive CD4+ T cells from blood. The receptors shown here come from a woman in her thirties with type 1 diabetes.

This clone showed up just a few times. This chain uses TRBV18 with TRBJ2-7; 7 nucleotides match TRBD2. Unmatched junction bases numbered 5, after V lost 3 bases and J lost 3 bases. The CDR3 is 14 amino acids. Germline V lookup: CDR1 KGHSH, CDR2 LQKENI. The CDR3 coding sequence is TGTGCCAGCTCACCCGGGACTATACTCTACGAGCAGTACTTC. This codes for CASSPGTILYEQYF. Variable domain in full (rest from reference TRBV18 and TRBJ2-7): NAGVMQNPRHLVRRRGQEARLRCSPMKGHSHVYWYRQLPEEGLKFMVYLQKENIIDESGMPKERFSAEFPKEGPSILRIQQVVRGDSAAYFCASSPGTILYEQYFGPGTRLTVT.

This clone has more than one count but fewer than ten. The chain joins TRBV27 to TRBJ2-3; 12 bases map to TRBD2. CDR3 length: 16 amino acids. Germline V gene lookup returns CDR1 MNHEY and CDR2 SMNVEV (reference sequence). Germline trimming cut 5 bases from V and 1 base from J; bases unmatched to any gene: 4. The CDR3: CASSAGTSGRTDTQYF. The CDR3, as DNA: TGTGCCAGCAGTGCAGGGACTAGCGGGCGCACAGATACGCAGTATTTT.

This clone appeared a few times. V usage is TRBV30 and J usage is TRBJ2-7, with D possibly matching TRBD2 (6 bases). The CDR3 runs 15 residues. V lost 0 bases and J lost 0, with 12 bases in between. The germline V gene has CDR1 GTSNPN and CDR2 SVGIG (reference sequence). The CDR3 DNA reads TGTGCCTGGAGTGTACCCGGGAGAGGCTCCTACGAGCAGTACTTC. Its translation: CAWSVPGRGSYEQYF.

This clone was detected only a few times. The chain joins TRBV2 to TRBJ1-2; tentatively, D is TRBD1 (5 bases). CDR3 size: 13 residues. V lost 7 bases and J 0 bases, leaving 9 bases between the germline ends. The germline V gene encodes CDR1 SNHLY and CDR2 FYNNEI. This chain's CDR3 is CASTGQPNYGYTF. CDR3 DNA sequence: TGTGCCAGCACTGGACAACCTAACTATGGCTACACCTTC.

The chain carries TRBV5-1 and TRBJ2-7; 8 bases align to TRBD1. This CDR3 is 14 amino acids long. Germline assignment: CDR1 SGHRS and CDR2 YFSETQ. The junction had 5 bases not matched to a gene; V was cut back by 4 bases and J by 2 bases. The CDR3 nucleotides read TGCGCCAGCAGCCCCTCAGGGGGCACCTACGAGCAGTACTTC. Its protein product is CASSPSGGTYEQYF.

This sequence joins TRBV25-1 and TRBJ2-7; 14 positions agree with TRBD2. CDR1 and CDR2 (germline): MGHDK, SYGVNS. The CDR3 runs 14 residues. With V trimmed by 8 bases and J by 0 bases, 0 bases remained unmatched. CDR3 in amino acids: CASGLAGGSYEQYF. The CDR3 DNA sequence: TGTGCCAGCGGACTAGCGGGAGGCTCCTACGAGCAGTACTTC.

This clone has just a few counts. CDR3 coding DNA: TGTGCCAGCAGCGTAGGGCTAGCGGGGTTCCAAGAGACCCAGTACTTC. This codes for CASSVGLAGFQETQYF. This chain uses TRBV9 with TRBJ2-5; 9 bases are a match to TRBD2. After removal of 0 bases from V and 1 base from J, the junction contained 4 bases not matched to a gene. The CDR3 extends over 16 amino acids. CDR1 is SGDLS and CDR2 is YYNGEE in the germline V gene.

The chain joins TRBV18 to TRBJ1-4, with 10 nucleotides matching TRBD1. The CDR3 loop spans 19 amino acids. Looked up from germline, CDR1 is KGHSH and CDR2 is LQKENI. The J segment lost 6 bases and the V segment lost 0 bases, leaving 13 bases of the junction unmatched. CDR3 loop: CASSPPGLTGGARDEKLFF. As DNA, the CDR3 is TGTGCCAGCTCACCACCGGGATTGACAGGGGGCGCGCGGGATGAAAAACTGTTTTTT.